The clone carrying this T cell receptor beta chain was picked up many times. These data originate in a study of early T cells in non-severe SARS-CoV-2 infection. The CDR3 has 14 amino acids. Germline assignment: CDR1 SGHTA and CDR2 FQGTGA. V shed 5 bases, J shed 5 bases, and the junction held 8 bases outside the gene matches. The TCR library protocol was used to attach unique molecular identifiers. These identifiers were attached to individual cDNA molecules. In TCRdb, the 5' RACE reads were re-called with MiXCR into one record per CDR3 protein. This sample has fewer than 80,000 distinct CDR3 sequences, with approximately 10% found just once.

The clonotype was recovered from an adult who was a healthcare worker with PCR-confirmed SARS-CoV-2 infection or an uninfected control (not recorded which). Sample: whole blood, taken at baseline. The chain combines TRBV7-3 with TRBJ2-5; 7 nucleotides line up with TRBD2. CDR3 sequence: CASSTGPAGETQYF. DNA of the CDR3: TGTGCCAGCAGCACAGGCCCAGCGGGGGAGACCCAGTACTTC.